This T cell receptor (beta chain) was profiled in a study of cytomegalovirus exposure and HLA in healthy donors. Across the whole study: Falling in the Caucasian-associated ancestry cluster were roughly 80% of around 370 genotyped donors.

Germline loops: CDR1 SNHLY, CDR2 FYNNEI. The CDR3 is 13 amino acids. The V end lost 7 bases, the J end lost 5 bases, and 14 bases lay between the germline ends. Comments on this clone: Its antigen remains unidentified.

Study-wide points: It was reportedly the case that the classifier diagnosed cytomegalovirus status with high specificity and sensitivity.

60 Vbeta and 13 Jbeta primers were used in PCR. Assay: immunoSEQ multiplex PCR; the TCRdb copy retains only in-frame clones and omits some. The profile covers 95,000 to 150,000 clones, with about three quarters appearing a single time and 3.4% taken by the ten largest. This sequence was found in a man aged 25-40 years in good health and CMV-seronegative. This sequence joins TRBV2 and TRBJ1-1; possibly TRBD1 for D (6 bases). The sequenced sample consisted of PBMCs. DNA for the CDR3: TGTGCCAGCATATGGACAGTCACAACTGAAGCTTTCTTT. This translates into CASIWTVTTEAFF.